These 5 T cell receptor beta chains originate from one sample sequenced in a study of T cell responses to AZD1222 COVID-19 vaccine. Profiling relied on immunoSEQ multiplex PCR, and the TCRdb table lists in-frame clones only, not all of them. The sample consists of 95,000 to 110,000 clones, 70% to 90% of them appearing once. Source: peripheral blood, taken 28 days after the second AZD1222 dose. These receptors came from an adult who received the AZD1222 COVID-19 vaccine.

The CDR3 reads CASSQGTGPIAYEQYF. The CDR3 nucleotides read TGTGCCAGCAGCCAAGGGACGGGCCCCATAGCCTACGAGCAGTACTTC. The rearrangement links TRBV7-9 to TRBJ2-7, with D possibly being TRBD1 or TRBD2 (5 bases each). CDR3 size: 16 residues. Trimming took 5 bases from V and 2 from J, leaving 19 bases between them. CDR1 and CDR2 from the germline V gene are SEHNR and FQNEAQ (reference sequence).

This clone was counted only a few times. The chain recombines TRBV19 with TRBJ2-7; 10 nucleotides align to TRBD1. The CDR3 is made up of 15 amino acids. The germline CDR1 and CDR2 sequences are LNHDA and SQIVND (reference sequence). With V trimmed by 5 bases and J by 1 base, 5 bases remained unmatched. The CDR3 sequence: CASSPGTGASYEQYF. The CDR3 DNA reads as TGTGCCAGTAGTCCCGGGACAGGGGCATCCTACGAGCAGTACTTC.

The V call is TRBV5-1, the J call TRBJ2-2, with D unresolved. The CDR3 has 14 amino acids. The V end lost 0 bases, the J end lost 6 bases, and 9 bases lay between the germline ends. From germline, CDR1 is SGHRS and CDR2 YFSETQ. CDR3 sequence (DNA): TGCGCCAGCAGCTTGGAGTCGAATTCCGGGGAGCTGTTTTTT. Translated, it gives CASSLESNSGELFF.

J is TRBJ2-1 and V is TRBV9; D might be TRBD2 (5 bases). V was trimmed by 0 bases and J by 4 bases, leaving 11 bases between them. Germline loops: CDR1 SGDLS, CDR2 YYNGEE. The CDR3 length is 15 residues. CDR3 protein: CASSVVGREYNEQFF. CDR3 nucleotides: TGTGCCAGCAGCGTAGTAGGACGGGAATACAATGAGCAGTTCTTC.

The CDR3: CASSLVKGTGNTGELFF. CDR3 DNA sequence: TGTGCCAGCAGCTTAGTTAAGGGGACAGGAAACACCGGGGAGCTGTTTTTT. The chain is built from TRBV7-6 and TRBJ2-2, with 8 nucleotides matching TRBD1. There are 17 residues in the CDR3. V dropped 1 base and J dropped 2; count of bases not matched to a gene: 6. The V gene's germline CDR1 is SGHVS and CDR2 FNYEAQ.